The rows below give T cell receptor beta chains drawn from one sample of a study of circulating CD8 cells and anti-PD-1 response in melanoma. TCRdb re-derived calls from the reads in MiXCR, one entry per CDR3 protein. Counted here are 1,200 or so distinct CDR3 sequences, approximately 6.7% occurring once; the ten biggest clones make up about 16%. Specimen: CD8+ T cells from PBMCs, collected at baseline or after one month of anti-PD-1 therapy (not recorded which). Receptors originate from a human donor with melanoma. Each CDR3 is given with its conserved first and last residue. D genes are given only for firm matches. Clone size is shown for a subset of rows, as once, few, many or a class of expanded clone.

TRBD1	medium-sized	TRBV4-3	TRBJ2-7	CASSPQRTGSYEQYF	TGCGCCAGTTCACCCCAAAGGACAGGGTCCTACGAGCAGTACTTC
.	large	TRBV4-3	TRBJ2-3	CASSRRSELTDTQYF	TGCGCCAGCAGTCGGCGAAGCGAACTCACAGATACGCAGTATTTT
TRBD1	medium-sized	TRBV28	TRBJ2-7	CASSSTGQAITYEQYF	TGTGCCAGCAGTTCCACGGGACAGGCGATCACCTACGAGCAGTACTTC
TRBD1	large	TRBV4-3	TRBJ2-6	CASSQDPGTVSSGANVLTF	TGCGCCAGCAGCCAAGACCCCGGGACAGTGAGCTCTGGGGCCAACGTCCTGACTTTC
TRBD1	large	TRBV12-3/TRBV12-4	TRBJ1-2	CASSLGSPGGEYGYTF	TGTGCCAGCAGTTTGGGATCTCCAGGGGGCGAGTATGGCTACACCTTC
TRBD2	medium-sized	TRBV20-1	TRBJ2-7	CSAPLGSGSSYEQYF	TGCAGTGCTCCGTTGGGGAGCGGGAGCTCCTACGAGCAGTACTTC
.	.	TRBV7-8	TRBJ2-7	CASSLGQTGPLAEQYF	TGTGCCAGCAGCTTAGGACAAACGGGGCCACTTGCGGAGCAGTACTTC
TRBD2	large	TRBV24-1	TRBJ2-1	CATSDQNPGLAGADEQFF	TGTGCCACCAGTGACCAAAACCCCGGACTAGCGGGAGCTGATGAGCAGTTCTTC
TRBD1	large	TRBV28	TRBJ2-7	CASSTPETNRGYEQYF	TGTGCCAGCAGTACACCTGAAACCAACAGGGGCTACGAGCAGTACTTC
TRBD1	medium-sized	TRBV6-6	TRBJ1-5	CASTAGGTKPQHF	TGTGCCAGTACGGCAGGGGGTACGAAGCCCCAGCATTTT
TRBD2	medium-sized	TRBV14	TRBJ2-7	CASSQPFPGTSGGYEQYF	TGTGCCAGCAGCCAACCTTTCCCCGGGACTAGCGGGGGCTACGAGCAGTACTTC
.	.	TRBV19	TRBJ1-2	CASSIDLPVNYGYTF	TGTGCCAGTAGTATAGATCTGCCAGTCAACTATGGCTACACCTTC
TRBD2	medium-sized	TRBV6-5	TRBJ2-3	CASSQTGGGRGDTQYF	TGTGCCAGCAGCCAAACCGGGGGCGGGAGGGGAGATACGCAGTATTTT
.	large	TRBV29-1	TRBJ2-3	CSDIRDSDTDTQYF	TGCAGCGACATCCGGGACTCCGACACAGATACGCAGTATTTT
.	large	TRBV24-1	TRBJ2-5	CATSDTAGAQGETQYF	TGTGCCACCAGTGACACCGCCGGGGCCCAGGGAGAGACCCAGTACTTC
TRBD2	medium-sized	TRBV9	TRBJ2-7	CASSGSGALTYEQYF	TGTGCCAGCAGCGGTAGCGGGGCGCTCACCTACGAGCAGTACTTC
.	few	TRBV27	TRBJ2-7	CASSPQQSLLEYF	TGTGCCAGCAGTCCACAACAATCTTTGTTGGAGTACTTC
.	medium-sized	TRBV12-3/TRBV12-4	TRBJ2-1	CASSLGGYEQFF	TGTGCCAGCAGCTTGGGGGGCTATGAGCAGTTCTTC
TRBD1	medium-sized	TRBV20-1	TRBJ2-2	CSALGQDNPGELFF	TGCAGTGCTCTGGGACAGGATAACCCCGGGGAGCTGTTTTTT
.	medium-sized	TRBV24-1	TRBJ2-3	CATRGGENTDTQYF	TGTGCCACCAGAGGCGGGGAGAACACAGATACGCAGTATTTT
.	.	TRBV9	TRBJ1-1	CASSVAGVGAEAFF	TGTGCCAGCAGCGTAGCAGGGGTAGGGGCTGAAGCTTTCTTT
.	large	TRBV6-6	TRBJ1-1	CASSYQTMNTEAFF	TGTGCCAGCAGTTACCAGACAATGAACACTGAAGCTTTCTTT
TRBD1	large	TRBV15	TRBJ2-5	CATSTGQGEETQYF	TGTGCCACCAGCACAGGACAGGGAGAAGAGACCCAGTACTTC
.	.	TRBV21-1	TRBJ2-5	CASISPWVRGCATLYF	TGTGCCAGCATCTCGCCTTGGGTCAGGGGATGTGCGACCCTGTACTTC
TRBD2	few	TRBV19	TRBJ2-3	CASSIYSGSTDTQYF	TGTGCCAGTAGTATCTATAGCGGGAGCACAGATACGCAGTATTTT